The next 32 T cell receptor beta chains were all read from a single sample in a study of blood T cell repertoires in COVID-19 (dated by TCRdb to about 2020). The library came from the immunoSEQ multiplex PCR assay. TCRdb mirrors the immuneACCESS table, restricted to in-frame sequences. Some clones are absent from its copies; in checked studies, under half trace to an unresolved V gene, and the reason for the others is unknown. A total of about 85,000 clones appear in this sample, roughly 90% of them only once. Of the sample, less than 2.5% is held by the ten largest clones. Sequenced input: peripheral blood. These receptors all come from a man aged 45-65 years with acute or convalescent COVID-19.

The chain recombines TRBV11-2 with TRBJ2-3; 11 nucleotides match TRBD2. The CDR3 contains 15 residues. V lost 1 base, J lost 6 bases, and 3 bases stayed unmatched. The V gene's germline CDR1 is SGHAT and CDR2 FQNNGV. The CDR3 is CASSLGLAGPDTQYF. Written as DNA, the CDR3 is TGTGCCAGCAGCTTAGGACTAGCGGGGCCCGATACGCAGTATTTT.

The chain is built from TRBV14 and TRBJ1-2; a possible D gene is TRBD1 (6 bases). Germline-derived CDR1 and CDR2 are SGHDN and FVKESK. Deletions cut 3 bases from V and 5 bases from J, with 10 bases between. This CDR3 is built from 13 residues. CDR3 region: CASSQTRGYGYTF. Written as DNA, the CDR3 is TGTGCCAGCAGCCAGACAAGGGGGTATGGCTACACCTTC.

The chain is built from TRBV6-5 and TRBJ2-7; TRBD1 agrees at 9 bases. CDR1 and CDR2 (germline): MNHEY, SVGAGI. This CDR3 has 15 residues. V trimming: 7 bases; J trimming: 5 bases; junction bases outside the gene matches: 12. CDR3 bases: TGTGCCAGCATTCGAGGGGGGACAGGGAAGGACGAGCAGTACTTC. As protein: CASIRGGTGKDEQYF.

This clone was observed once. The chain employs TRBV24-1 and TRBJ2-1, with D perhaps TRBD1 (6 bases). The CDR3 totals 13 residues. Trimming took off 3 bases at V and 9 bases at J, with 11 bases between the two ends. Germline CDR1 and CDR2: KGHDR and SFDVKD. CDR3 DNA sequence: TGTGCCACCAGTGATGGGACACCAGGTGAGCAGTTCTTC. Translating gives CATSDGTPGEQFF.

This clone was detected once. The CDR3 spells CATAPGGAQNQPQHF. CDR3 nucleotide sequence: TGTGCCACAGCGCCGGGGGGGGCTCAGAATCAGCCCCAGCATTTT. This chain connects TRBV28 to TRBJ1-5, with D perhaps matching TRBD1 (6 bases). The CDR3 has 15 residues. Between the trimmed V and J ends, which lost 10 bases and 4 bases, there was a span of 20 bases. Germline V gene lookup returns CDR1 MDHEN and CDR2 SYDVKM.

DNA of the CDR3: TGCAGCGTGACAGCTAACTATGGCTACACCTTC. The encoded protein is CSVTANYGYTF. The chain links TRBV29-1 to TRBJ1-2, with D possibly matching TRBD1 (5 bases). Trimming left V 6 bases short and J 0 bases short, with 5 bases between. The CDR3 has 11 amino acids. Germline V CDR1 and CDR2: SQVTM, ANQGSEA.

The rearrangement joins TRBV18 to TRBJ2-2; D possibly corresponds to TRBD1 (5 bases). Trimming removed 4 bases from V and 1 base from J, with 7 bases in between. The germline V gene encodes CDR1 KGHSH and CDR2 LQKENI. CDR3 length: 14 amino acids. The CDR3 loop reads CASSRDRNTGELFF. The DNA of the CDR3 is TGTGCCAGCTCACGAGACAGGAACACCGGGGAGCTGTTTTTT.

The chain employs TRBV2 and TRBJ1-2, with a possible D match to TRBD1 (6 bases). V shed 6 bases and J shed 6 bases, with 17 bases lying between them. Germline loops: CDR1 SNHLY, CDR2 FYNNEI. This CDR3 contains 14 residues. The CDR3 sequence is CASRARLGGHGYTF. CDR3 sequence (DNA): TGTGCCAGCAGGGCTCGGCTAGGGGGTCATGGCTACACCTTC.

This clone has a single count. V gene TRBV3-1 (or the pseudogene TRBV3-2) combines with J gene TRBJ2-5; possible D gene TRBD2, 6 bases. The ends were cut back, 4 bases at V and 2 bases at J, with 17 bases in the middle. Germline V gives CDR1 LGHDT, CDR2 YNNKEL (reference sequence). The CDR3 is 16 amino acids. In nucleotides, the CDR3 is TGTGCCAGCAGCCCGTACCGGAGGGGACCGCAAGAGACCCAGTACTTC. It yields the protein CASSPYRRGPQETQYF.

In its sample, this clone was seen once. The chain has TRBV20-1 and TRBJ1-2; D is undetermined. The CDR3 spans 13 residues. Looked up from germline, CDR1 is DFQATT and CDR2 is SNEGSKA (reference sequence). Deletions cut 3 bases from V and 4 bases from J, with 12 bases between. The CDR3 region has the DNA TGCAGTGCTAGTACCCGGGGTCTCTATGGCTACACCTTC. As protein: CSASTRGLYGYTF.

This chain uses TRBV6-6 with TRBJ2-1; 7 bases match TRBD2. The CDR3 is made up of 16 amino acids. Unmatched junction bases numbered 8, after V lost 6 bases and J lost 0 bases. The V gene's germline CDR1 is MNHNY and CDR2 SVGAGI (reference sequence). CDR3 region: CASSFTSAISYNEQFF. CDR3 sequence (DNA): TGTGCCAGCAGCTTCACTAGCGCCATCTCCTACAATGAGCAGTTCTTC.

The chain has TRBV6-2 or TRBV6-3 and TRBJ1-2, with 7 bases matching TRBD1. Germline CDR1 is MNHEY and CDR2 is SVGEGT. The CDR3 contains 14 residues. The V segment lost 3 bases and the J segment 7 bases; nucleotides outside the gene matches: 8. The CDR3 reads CASSYGQAMGGYTF. The CDR3 bases are TGTGCCAGCAGTTATGGACAGGCGATGGGTGGCTACACCTTC.

This clone appeared a single time. This chain uses TRBV28 with TRBJ1-2, with D unclear. The V gene lost 1 base and the J gene lost 2 bases, with 8 bases spanning the gap. Germline assignment: CDR1 MDHEN and CDR2 SYDVKM. CDR3 size: 14 residues. Written as DNA, the CDR3 is TGTGCCAGCAGTTTATCCGTGAGGAACTATGGCTACACCTTC. Its translation is CASSLSVRNYGYTF.

The chain links TRBV2 to TRBJ2-5; 7 positions match TRBD2. V was pared by 6 bases and J by 2 bases, with 6 bases of the junction left unmatched. The germline gives CDR1 SNHLY, CDR2 FYNNEI. This CDR3 is built from 14 residues. CDR3 in DNA: TGTGCCAGCAGGCAGGGACTACTTCAAGAGACCCAGTACTTC. This codes for CASRQGLLQETQYF. The whole variable domain, filled in from reference TRBV2 and TRBJ2-5, reads EPEVTQTPSHQVTQMGQEVILRCVPISNHLYFYWYRQILGQKVEFLVSFYNNEISEKSEIFDDQFSVERPDGSNFTLKIRSTKLEDSAMYFCASRQGLLQETQYFGPGTRLLVL.

The chain combines TRBV3-1 (or the pseudogene TRBV3-2) with TRBJ2-5; 8 nucleotides agree with TRBD2. From germline, CDR1 is LGHDT and CDR2 YNNKEL (reference sequence). V gave up 0 bases and J gave up 4 bases; unmatched junction bases: 7. The CDR3 sequence is 16 residues long. DNA of the CDR3: TGTGCCAGCAGCCAAGAAGTTGGGACTAGGAGAGAGACCCAGTACTTC. It codes for CASSQEVGTRRETQYF.

V and J are TRBV3-1 (or the pseudogene TRBV3-2) and TRBJ2-7; TRBD1 matches 9 bases. The J segment lost 6 bases and the V segment lost 2 bases, leaving 14 bases of the junction unmatched. The CDR3 loop spans 17 amino acids. Germline values: CDR1 LGHDT, CDR2 YNNKEL (reference sequence). In DNA form, the CDR3 reads TGTGCCAGCAGCCAAAATACCGGGACAGGGTTTGTTAGCGAGCAGTACGTC. Translating it yields CASSQNTGTGFVSEQYV.

The V and J genes are TRBV7-2 and TRBJ2-3; TRBD2 agrees at 15 bases. CDR3 length equals 17 residues. J was trimmed by 7 bases and V by 0 bases; bases with no gene match: 5. Germline CDR1 SGHTA, CDR2 FQGNSA. The CDR3 DNA reads TGTGCCAGCAGCTTAGCGGGGACTAGCGGGGGGAGACATACGCAGTATTTT. It translates to CASSLAGTSGGRHTQYF. Full variable domain (outside the CDR3, taken from reference TRBV7-2 and TRBJ2-3): GAGVSQSPSNKVTEKGKDVELRCDPISGHTALYWYRQSLGQGLEFLIYFQGNSAPDKSGLPSDRFSAERTGGSVSTLTIQRTQQEDSAVYLCASSLAGTSGGRHTQYFGPGTRLTVL.

The chain uses TRBV28 and TRBJ1-3; possible D gene TRBD1, 5 bases. CDR1 and CDR2 from the germline V gene are MDHEN and SYDVKM. V lost 7 bases to trimming and J lost 8 bases, with 18 bases between them. The CDR3 consists of 14 residues. CDR3 region: CASTPGRAVHTIYF. CDR3 bases: TGTGCCAGCACCCCAGGCAGGGCGGTGCACACCATATATTTT.

This sequence joins TRBV24-1 and TRBJ1-2, with a tentative D call TRBD1 (6 bases). There are 13 residues in the CDR3. The germline V gene encodes CDR1 KGHDR and CDR2 SFDVKD. V lost 3 bases to trimming and J lost 9 bases, with 13 bases between them. CDR3 protein: CATSDDRWGSYTF. The CDR3 DNA follows: TGTGCCACCAGTGATGACAGGTGGGGCAGCTACACCTTC.

This clone was recorded only once. This chain links TRBV5-1 with TRBJ2-1; 11 bases agree with TRBD2. The CDR3 runs 16 residues. Trimming cost V 4 bases and J 6 bases; bases outside gene matches: 9. The germline CDR1 and CDR2 sequences are SGHRS and YFSETQ. The CDR3 DNA follows: TGCGCCAGCAGCCCCGGGGGACTAGCGGATACCAATGAGCAGTTCTTC. This encodes CASSPGGLADTNEQFF. Supplemented by reference TRBV5-1 and TRBJ2-1, the full variable domain reads KAGVTQTPRYLIKTRGQQVTLSCSPISGHRSVSWYQQTPGQGLQFLFEYFSETQRNKGNFPGRFSGRQFSNSRSEMNVSTLELGDSALYLCASSPGGLADTNEQFFGPGTRLTVL.

The genes are TRBV27 and TRBJ1-2, with TRBD1 as a possible D gene (5 bases). Trimming removed 5 bases at V and 4 bases at J, with 11 bases between. Per the germline V gene, CDR1 is MNHEY and CDR2 is SMNVEV (reference sequence). CDR3 length: 13 amino acids. CDR3 protein: CASSPRAGYGYTF. The CDR3, as DNA: TGTGCCAGCAGTCCCAGGGCAGGCTATGGCTACACCTTC.

The chain uses TRBV7-2 and TRBJ1-2; 10 bases align to TRBD1. This CDR3 is 17 amino acids long. V lost 5 bases to trimming and J lost 8 bases; unmatched junction nucleotides: 17. Germline CDR1 reads SGHTA; CDR2 reads FQGNSA. CDR3 nucleotide sequence: TGTGCCAGCAGCCCCGCGGTCCCGGGACAGGGGAAGGGAGGCTACACCTTC. This gives the protein CASSPAVPGQGKGGYTF.

The V and J genes are TRBV19 and TRBJ1-6; 7 bases match TRBD1. In germline, CDR1 is LNHDA, CDR2 SQIVND (reference sequence). Trimming removed 8 bases from V and 5 bases from J; junction bases left unmatched: 9. This CDR3 is built from 15 residues. This CDR3 reads CASSAGTAHNSPLHF. In DNA, the CDR3 is TGTGCCAGTTCCGCCGGGACAGCCCATAATTCACCCCTCCACTTT.

Only one count was recorded for this clone. The chain couples TRBV19 to TRBJ1-1, with no clear D. CDR1 and CDR2 (germline): LNHDA, SQIVND (reference sequence). The CDR3 runs 14 residues. Trimming removed 6 bases at V and 6 bases at J, with 17 bases between. The CDR3 spells CASRPGSGSAEAFF. The CDR3 bases are TGTGCCAGTAGACCTGGCTCGGGGTCCGCTGAAGCTTTCTTT.

The chain joins TRBV3-1 (or the pseudogene TRBV3-2) to TRBJ2-7; 7 nucleotides line up with TRBD2. CDR3 length: 13 amino acids. Trimming at V came to 1 base and at J to 5 bases, leaving 2 bases not matched to a gene. CDR1 is LGHDT, CDR2 YNNKEL, per germline (reference sequence). CDR3 coding DNA: TGTGCCAGCAGCCAAGGTGGACTAGACGAGCAGTACTTC. Amino acid sequence: CASSQGGLDEQYF.

The CDR3 loop reads CATSDHPSDRGPEAFF. DNA of the CDR3: TGTGCCACCAGTGATCACCCCTCCGACAGGGGACCTGAAGCTTTCTTT. The rearrangement uses TRBV24-1 and TRBJ1-1; TRBD1 matches 8 bases. The ends lost 3 bases at V and 6 bases at J; junction bases unmatched: 11. CDR3 size: 16 residues. The germline gives CDR1 KGHDR, CDR2 SFDVKD.

The J gene is TRBJ2-5, the V gene TRBV3-1 (or the pseudogene TRBV3-2); weak D call: TRBD2 (6 bases). The germline gives CDR1 LGHDT, CDR2 YNNKEL (reference sequence). The V and J ends lost 4 bases and 9 bases respectively, with 18 bases between them. The CDR3 consists of 14 residues. The DNA of the CDR3 is TGTGCCAGCAGCCTGCGGGGCCAAAAAGGGGCCCAGTACTTC. The encoded protein is CASSLRGQKGAQYF.

V and J are TRBV5-6 and TRBJ2-1, with D maybe TRBD1 (5 bases). Germline V gene lookup returns CDR1 SGHDT and CDR2 YYEEEE. Trimming took 0 bases from V and 10 from J, leaving 17 bases between them. The CDR3 contains 15 residues. In DNA, the CDR3 is TGTGCCAGCAGCTTGGGTCAGGGCCCTCAGGTAGAGCAGTTCTTC. Its translation is CASSLGQGPQVEQFF.

This sequence joins TRBV11-2 and TRBJ2-1; D not resolved. The V end was cut by 3 bases, the J end by 10 bases, with 13 bases between. The CDR3 runs 13 residues. Germline V gives CDR1 SGHAT, CDR2 FQNNGV. The CDR3: CASSFAEASEQFF. The CDR3 bases are TGTGCCAGCAGCTTTGCTGAGGCAAGCGAGCAGTTCTTC.

The rearrangement joins TRBV2 to TRBJ2-7; 10 nucleotides line up with TRBD1. V shed 10 bases, J shed 3 bases, and the junction held 3 bases outside the gene matches. The CDR3 consists of 12 residues. The germline V gene encodes CDR1 SNHLY and CDR2 FYNNEI. The CDR3 sequence: CATGQGGYEQYF. As DNA, the CDR3 is TGTGCCACCGGACAGGGGGGCTACGAGCAGTACTTC.

The chain recombines TRBV4-2 with TRBJ2-1, with D perhaps TRBD1 (5 bases). The ends were cut back, 0 bases at V and 5 bases at J, with 8 bases in the middle. Germline V gene sequence: CDR1 LGHNA, CDR2 YNFKEQ. This CDR3 region has 14 residues. The CDR3 DNA follows: TGTGCCAGCAGCCAAGACGTAGGGGACAATGAGCAGTTCTTC. Translation: CASSQDVGDNEQFF.

This sequence joins TRBV7-9 and TRBJ1-1; possible D gene TRBD1, 6 bases. Per germline, CDR1 SEHNR and CDR2 FQNEAQ (reference sequence). The CDR3 contains 13 residues. Trimming took 5 bases from V and 8 from J, leaving 15 bases between them. The CDR3 nucleotides read TGTGCCAGCAGCGAAACAGGGCCGTCCGAAGCTTTCTTT. Amino acids: CASSETGPSEAFF.